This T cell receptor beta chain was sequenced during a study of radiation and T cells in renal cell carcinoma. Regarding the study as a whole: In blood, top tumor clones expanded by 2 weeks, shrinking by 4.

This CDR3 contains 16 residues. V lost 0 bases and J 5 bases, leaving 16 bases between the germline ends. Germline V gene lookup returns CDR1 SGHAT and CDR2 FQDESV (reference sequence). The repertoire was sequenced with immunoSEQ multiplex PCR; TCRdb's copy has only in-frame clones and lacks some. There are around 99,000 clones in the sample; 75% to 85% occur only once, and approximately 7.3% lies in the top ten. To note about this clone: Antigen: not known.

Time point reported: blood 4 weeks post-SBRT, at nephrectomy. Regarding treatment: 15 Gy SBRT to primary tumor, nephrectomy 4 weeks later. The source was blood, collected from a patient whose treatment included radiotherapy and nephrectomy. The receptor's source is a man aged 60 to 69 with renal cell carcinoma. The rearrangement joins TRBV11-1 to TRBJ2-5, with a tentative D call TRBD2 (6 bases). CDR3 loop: CASSLALTSIGETQYF. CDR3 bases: TGTGCCAGCAGCTTAGCGCTTACTAGCATTGGGGAGACCCAGTACTTC. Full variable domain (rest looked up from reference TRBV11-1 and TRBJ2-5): EAEVAQSPRYKITEKSQAVAFWCDPISGHATLYWYRQILGQGPELLVQFQDESVVDDSQLPKDRFSAERLKGVDSTLKIQPAELGDSAMYLCASSLALTSIGETQYFGPGTRLLVL.